This T cell receptor (beta chain) emerged from a study of cytomegalovirus exposure and HLA in healthy donors. Whole-study results and caveats: Later analysis showed TCR association rates varying by HLA locus, highest for DRB1 and lowest for HLA-C.

As regards this clone: Its antigen is not identified.

Amplification used 60 Vbeta primers and 13 Jbeta primers. Only in-frame clones appear in the TCRdb table, and some are missing; sequencing was by immunoSEQ multiplex PCR. Of more than 110,000 clones listed, around 85% are singletons. Each donor was nominally healthy when sampled (though unrecorded immune exposures were likely). CDR3 length: 12 amino acids. Germline-derived CDR1 and CDR2 are MDHEN and SYDVKM. V shed 3 bases and J shed 7 bases, with 6 bases lying between them. The sequenced sample was PBMCs. The origin of this receptor is a female donor in good health and CMV-seronegative. The chain combines TRBV28 with TRBJ2-2; D remains ambiguous. The CDR3: CASSFGHGELFF. The CDR3, as DNA: TGTGCCAGCAGTTTCGGTCACGGGGAGCTGTTTTTT.